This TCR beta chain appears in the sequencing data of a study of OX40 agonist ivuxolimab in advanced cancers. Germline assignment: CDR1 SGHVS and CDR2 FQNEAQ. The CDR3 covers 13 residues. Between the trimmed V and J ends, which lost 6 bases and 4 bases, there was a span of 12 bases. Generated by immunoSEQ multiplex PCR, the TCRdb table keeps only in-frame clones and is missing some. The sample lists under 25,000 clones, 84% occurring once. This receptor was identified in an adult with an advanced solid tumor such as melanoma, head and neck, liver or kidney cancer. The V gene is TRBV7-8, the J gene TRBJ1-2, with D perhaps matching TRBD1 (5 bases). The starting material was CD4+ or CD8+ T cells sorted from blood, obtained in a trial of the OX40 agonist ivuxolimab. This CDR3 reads CASSPITGYGYTF. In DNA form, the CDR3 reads TGTGCCAGCAGTCCAATAACAGGCTATGGCTACACCTTC.